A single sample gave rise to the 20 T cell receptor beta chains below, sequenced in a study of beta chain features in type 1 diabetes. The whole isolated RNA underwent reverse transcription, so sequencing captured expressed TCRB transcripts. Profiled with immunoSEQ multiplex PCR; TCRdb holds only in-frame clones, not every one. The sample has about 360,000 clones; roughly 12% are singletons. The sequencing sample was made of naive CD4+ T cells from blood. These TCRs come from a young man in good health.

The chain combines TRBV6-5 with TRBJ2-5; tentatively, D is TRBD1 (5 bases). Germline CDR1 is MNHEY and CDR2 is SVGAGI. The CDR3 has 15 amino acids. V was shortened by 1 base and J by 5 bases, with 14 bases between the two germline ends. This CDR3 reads CASSYLGQGRETQYF. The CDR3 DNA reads TGTGCCAGCAGTTACTTAGGACAAGGACGGGAGACCCAGTACTTC.

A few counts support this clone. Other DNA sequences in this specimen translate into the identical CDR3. The CDR3 region is CSGRTGGNTEAFF. CDR3 coding DNA: TGCAGCGGAAGGACAGGGGGAAACACTGAAGCTTTCTTT. V is TRBV29-1 and J is TRBJ1-1; 10 positions agree with TRBD1. J gave up 2 bases and V 7 bases, and 4 bases lay outside the gene matches. Germline assignment: CDR1 SQVTM and CDR2 ANQGSEA. This CDR3 region has 13 residues.

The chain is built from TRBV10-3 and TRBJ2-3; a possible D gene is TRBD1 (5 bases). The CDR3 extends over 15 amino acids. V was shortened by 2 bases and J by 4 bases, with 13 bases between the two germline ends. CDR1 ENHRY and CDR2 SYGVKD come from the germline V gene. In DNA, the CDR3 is TGTGCCATCAGTGAGGGCCCCACAGGCCCAGATACGCAGTATTTT. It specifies CAISEGPTGPDTQYF.

CDR3 residues: CASSPQTVPGTEAFF. In DNA, the CDR3 is TGTGCCAGCAGCCCCCAGACAGTCCCAGGGACTGAAGCTTTCTTT. The chain couples TRBV5-4 to TRBJ1-1; possibly TRBD1 for D (5 bases). Per germline, CDR1 SGHNT and CDR2 YYREEE (reference sequence). This CDR3 has 15 amino acids. V was shortened by 4 bases and J by 5 bases, with 18 bases between the two germline ends.

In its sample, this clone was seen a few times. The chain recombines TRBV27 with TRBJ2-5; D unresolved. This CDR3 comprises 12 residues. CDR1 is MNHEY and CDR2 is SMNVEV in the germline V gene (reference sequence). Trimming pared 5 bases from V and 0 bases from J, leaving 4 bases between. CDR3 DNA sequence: TGTGCCAGCAGTGTAAACCAAGAGACCCAGTACTTC. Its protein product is CASSVNQETQYF.

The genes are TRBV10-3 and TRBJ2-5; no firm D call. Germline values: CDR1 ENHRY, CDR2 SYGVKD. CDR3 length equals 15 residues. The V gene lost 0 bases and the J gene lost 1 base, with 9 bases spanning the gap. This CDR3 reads CAISESTRSQETQYF. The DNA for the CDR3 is TGTGCCATCAGTGAGTCGACTCGGAGCCAAGAGACCCAGTACTTC.

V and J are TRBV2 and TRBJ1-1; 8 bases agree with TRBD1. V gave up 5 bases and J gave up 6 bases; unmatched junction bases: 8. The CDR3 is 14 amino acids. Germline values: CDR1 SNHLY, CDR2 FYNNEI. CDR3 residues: CASSIDRGGSEAFF. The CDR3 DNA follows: TGTGCCAGCAGTATAGACAGGGGAGGCTCTGAAGCTTTCTTT.

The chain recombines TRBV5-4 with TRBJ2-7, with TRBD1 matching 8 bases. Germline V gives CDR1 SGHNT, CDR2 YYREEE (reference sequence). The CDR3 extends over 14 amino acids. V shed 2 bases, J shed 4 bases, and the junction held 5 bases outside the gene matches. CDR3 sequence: CASSFGQGGYEQYF. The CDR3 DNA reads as TGTGCCAGCAGCTTTGGACAGGGAGGATACGAGCAGTACTTC.

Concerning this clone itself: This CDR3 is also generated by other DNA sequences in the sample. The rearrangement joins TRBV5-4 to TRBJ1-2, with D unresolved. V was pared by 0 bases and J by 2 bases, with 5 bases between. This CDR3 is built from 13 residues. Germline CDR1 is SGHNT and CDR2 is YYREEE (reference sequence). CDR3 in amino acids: CASSLDRNYGYTF. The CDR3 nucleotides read TGTGCCAGCAGCTTGGACAGAAACTATGGCTACACCTTC.

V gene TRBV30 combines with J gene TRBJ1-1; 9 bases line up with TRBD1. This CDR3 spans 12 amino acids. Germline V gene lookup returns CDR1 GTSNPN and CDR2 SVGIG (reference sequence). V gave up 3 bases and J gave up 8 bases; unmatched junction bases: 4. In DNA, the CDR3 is TGTGCCTGGAGAGACAGGGGGAGCGAAGCTTTCTTT. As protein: CAWRDRGSEAFF.

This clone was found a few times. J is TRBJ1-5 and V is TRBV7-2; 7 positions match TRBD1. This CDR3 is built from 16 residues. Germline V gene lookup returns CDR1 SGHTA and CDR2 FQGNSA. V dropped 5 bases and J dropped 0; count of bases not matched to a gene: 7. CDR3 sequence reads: CASSRQRQGSNQPQHF. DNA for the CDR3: TGTGCCAGCAGCCGACAAAGACAGGGTAGCAATCAGCCCCAGCATTTT.

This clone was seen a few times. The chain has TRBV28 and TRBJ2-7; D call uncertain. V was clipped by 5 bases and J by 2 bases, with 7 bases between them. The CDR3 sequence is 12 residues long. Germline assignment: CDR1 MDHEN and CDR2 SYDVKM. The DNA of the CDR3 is TGTGCCAGCAGTCGGGTCACCTACGAGCAGTACTTC. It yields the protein CASSRVTYEQYF.

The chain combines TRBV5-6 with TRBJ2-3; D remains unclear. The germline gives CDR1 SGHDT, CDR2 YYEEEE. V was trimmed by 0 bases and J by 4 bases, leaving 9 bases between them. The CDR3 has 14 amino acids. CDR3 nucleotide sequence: TGTGCCAGCAGCTTGGAAGCGTCGGCAGATACGCAGTATTTT. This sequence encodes CASSLEASADTQYF. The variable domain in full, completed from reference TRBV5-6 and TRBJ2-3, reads DAGVTQSPTHLIKTRGQQVTLRCSPKSGHDTVSWYQQALGQGPQFIFQYYEEEERQRGNFPDRFSGHQFPNYSSELNVNALLLGDSALYLCASSLEASADTQYFGPGTRLTVL.

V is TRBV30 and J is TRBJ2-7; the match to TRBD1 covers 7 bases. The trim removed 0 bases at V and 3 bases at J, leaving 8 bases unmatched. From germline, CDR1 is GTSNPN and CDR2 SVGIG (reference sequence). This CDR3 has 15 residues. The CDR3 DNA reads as TGTGCCTGGAGTGTACAGTGGACAGGCAGCTACGAGCAGTACTTC. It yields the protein CAWSVQWTGSYEQYF.

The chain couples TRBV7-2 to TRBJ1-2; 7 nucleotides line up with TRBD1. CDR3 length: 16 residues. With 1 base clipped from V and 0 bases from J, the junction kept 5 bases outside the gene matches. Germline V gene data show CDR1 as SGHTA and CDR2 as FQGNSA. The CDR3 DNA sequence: TGTGCCAGCAGCTTAGGCGGGACAGCTTCTAACTATGGCTACACCTTC. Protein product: CASSLGGTASNYGYTF.

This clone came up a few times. This CDR3 is CASTQRGSETQYF. The DNA of the CDR3 is TGTGCCAGCACCCAACGGGGGTCCGAGACCCAGTACTTC. V usage is TRBV11-2 and J usage is TRBJ2-5; D might be TRBD2 (6 bases). This CDR3 has 13 amino acids. V was clipped by 7 bases and J by 5 bases, with 14 bases between them. Per the germline V gene, CDR1 is SGHAT and CDR2 is FQNNGV.

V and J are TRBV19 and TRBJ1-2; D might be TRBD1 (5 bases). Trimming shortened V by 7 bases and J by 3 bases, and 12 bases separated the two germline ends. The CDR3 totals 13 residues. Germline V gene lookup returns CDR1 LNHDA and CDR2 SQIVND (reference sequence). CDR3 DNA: TGTGCCAGTATGACCGGGGGGGACTATGGCTACACCTTC. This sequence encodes CASMTGGDYGYTF.

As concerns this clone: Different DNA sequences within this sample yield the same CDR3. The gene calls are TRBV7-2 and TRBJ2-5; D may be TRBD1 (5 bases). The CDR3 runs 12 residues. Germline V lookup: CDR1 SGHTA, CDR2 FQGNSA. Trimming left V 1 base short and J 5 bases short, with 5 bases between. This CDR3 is CASSLDRETQYF. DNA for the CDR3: TGTGCCAGCAGCTTAGACAGGGAGACCCAGTACTTC.

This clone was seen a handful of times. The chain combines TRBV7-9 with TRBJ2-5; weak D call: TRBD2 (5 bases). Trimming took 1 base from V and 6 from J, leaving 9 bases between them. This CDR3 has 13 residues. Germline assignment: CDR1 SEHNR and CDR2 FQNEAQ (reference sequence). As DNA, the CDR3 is TGTGCCAGCAGCTTAGAAGGGAGAAAGACCCAGTACTTC. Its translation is CASSLEGRKTQYF.

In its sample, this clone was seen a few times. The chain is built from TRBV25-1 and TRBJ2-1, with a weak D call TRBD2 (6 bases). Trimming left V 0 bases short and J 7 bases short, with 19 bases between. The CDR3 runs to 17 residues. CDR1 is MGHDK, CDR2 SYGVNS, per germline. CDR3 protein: CASSEYPLVAVGNEQFF. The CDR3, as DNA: TGTGCCAGCAGTGAATATCCACTGGTAGCGGTTGGAAATGAGCAGTTCTTC. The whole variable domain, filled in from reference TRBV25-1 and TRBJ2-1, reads EADIYQTPRYLVIGTGKKITLECSQTMGHDKMYWYQQDPGMELHLIHYSYGVNSTEKGDLSSESTVSRIRTEHFPLTLESARPSHTSQYLCASSEYPLVAVGNEQFFGPGTRLTVL.